This T cell receptor beta chain was captured in a study of CD8 T cells in ankylosing spondylitis. General study findings and limits: The study identified a TCR beta motif of roughly eight highly homologous variants that appeared characteristic of ankylosing spondylitis blood.

TCRdb independently ran MiXCR on the 5' RACE reads; one entry per CDR3 protein. The sample includes more than 650,000 distinct CDR3 sequences, 12% of them seen just once. The V end was cut by 7 bases, the J end by 0 bases, with 16 bases between. CDR1 and CDR2 from the germline V gene are SEHNR and FQNEAQ (reference sequence). This CDR3 has 16 residues. This clonotype showed up many times. Its cognate antigen is unknown. This chain connects TRBV7-9 to TRBJ2-1; D may be TRBD1 or TRBD2 (5 bases each). The origin of this receptor is a male donor with ankylosing spondylitis. Sequencing was done on a sample of blood, either unsorted or a sorted T cell fraction (not recorded which). The CDR3 region is CASTTRGLSSYNEQFF. In DNA form, the CDR3 reads TGTGCCAGCACCACGAGGGGCCTAAGCTCCTACAATGAGCAGTTCTTC.